Listed here are 22 T cell receptor beta chains from one sample, sequenced in a study of blood T cell repertoires in COVID-19 (dated by TCRdb to about 2020). The receptor library was made with the immunoSEQ multiplex PCR assay. Here the immuneACCESS table is served through TCRdb, limited to in-frame sequences with V and J called. Missing clones are a known gap in these copies; in checked studies unresolved V genes cover under half, and the rest lacks a known reason. The sample profile shows under 300,000 clones; around four fifths of them were found once. The biggest ten clones account for about 15% of the sample. Source material: PBMCs or T cells enriched from blood (not recorded which). These receptors all stem from a middle-aged man who had recovered from COVID-19.

With regard to this clone: Other DNA sequences from this sample encode an identical CDR3 as well. V gene TRBV5-1 combines with J gene TRBJ1-1; D ambiguous. CDR3 length: 14 residues. Germline lookup yields CDR1 SGHRS and CDR2 YFSETQ. With 4 bases removed from V and 1 base from J, the gap between germline ends came to 11 bases. The CDR3 nucleotides read TGCGCCAGCAGCCCGCAAGGAGGGAACACTGAAGCTTTCTTT. Its translation: CASSPQGGNTEAFF.

V is TRBV6-1 and J is TRBJ1-2; 9 bases fit TRBD1. The CDR3 sequence is 15 residues long. CDR1 and CDR2 from the germline V gene are MNHNS and SASEGT. V gave up 3 bases and J gave up 4 bases; unmatched junction bases: 6. The CDR3 sequence is CASSEGTGTVYGYTF. CDR3 DNA sequence: TGTGCCAGCAGTGAGGGGACAGGGACCGTCTATGGCTACACCTTC.

V and J are TRBV7-9 and TRBJ2-7; 10 nucleotides match TRBD2. The CDR3 spans 14 residues. V dropped 8 bases and J dropped 0; count of bases not matched to a gene: 4. CDR1 is SEHNR and CDR2 is FQNEAQ in the germline V gene (reference sequence). CDR3 sequence (DNA): TGTGCCAGCTACGCTAGCGGGAGCTCCTACGAGCAGTACTTC. Its protein is CASYASGSSYEQYF.

The chain carries TRBV5-1 and TRBJ2-7; no firm D call. The CDR3 runs 14 residues. The germline V gene has CDR1 SGHRS and CDR2 YFSETQ. Trimming shortened V by 1 base and J by 0 bases, and 8 bases separated the two germline ends. The CDR3 protein is CASSLTYSSYEQYF. CDR3 DNA: TGCGCCAGCAGCTTGACGTACAGCTCCTACGAGCAGTACTTC.

The V and J genes are TRBV19 and TRBJ1-1; TRBD1 might be the D (6 bases). The CDR3 covers 15 residues. The germline CDR1 and CDR2 sequences are LNHDA and SQIVND (reference sequence). Trimming took 6 bases from V and 1 from J, leaving 15 bases between them. The CDR3 region is CASRLPGHSNTEAFF. The DNA for the CDR3 is TGTGCCAGTAGGCTACCGGGACACTCGAACACTGAAGCTTTCTTT.

The chain carries TRBV28 and TRBJ2-7; no clear D. CDR1 and CDR2 from the germline V gene are MDHEN and SYDVKM. The CDR3 has 12 residues. Deletions cut 11 bases from V and 0 bases from J, with 11 bases between. The CDR3 here is CAVWSSSYEQYF. The CDR3 DNA follows: TGTGCCGTCTGGAGTAGCTCCTACGAGCAGTACTTC.

The chain has TRBV28 and TRBJ2-1, with D possibly being TRBD1 (5 bases). Trimming took 7 bases from V and 4 from J, leaving 14 bases between them. The CDR3 loop spans 14 amino acids. The germline V gene has CDR1 MDHEN and CDR2 SYDVKM. CDR3 in amino acids: CASIPKGMYNEQFF. Here the CDR3 DNA reads TGTGCCAGCATTCCGAAGGGGATGTACAATGAGCAGTTCTTC.

The rearrangement uses TRBV9 and TRBJ1-1; TRBD1 is a possible D gene (6 bases). From germline, CDR1 is SGDLS and CDR2 YYNGEE. Trimming took off 4 bases at V and 2 bases at J, with 12 bases between the two ends. The CDR3 covers 14 residues. In nucleotides, the CDR3 is TGTGCCAGCAGCCCCTGGACAGCCAACACTGAAGCTTTCTTT. Its protein product is CASSPWTANTEAFF.

The chain employs TRBV29-1 and TRBJ2-5, with a possible D match to TRBD1 (5 bases). CDR3 length equals 14 residues. V was clipped by 1 base and J by 2 bases, with 11 bases between them. CDR1 and CDR2 (germline): SQVTM, ANQGSEA. The CDR3 region has the DNA TGCAGCGTTGAAGTTAACAGGCCGCAAGAGACCCAGTACTTC. Translation gives CSVEVNRPQETQYF. Filled out from reference TRBV29-1 and TRBJ2-5, the complete variable domain reads SAVISQKPSRDICQRGTSLTIQCQVDSQVTMMFWYRQQPGQSLTLIATANQGSEATYESGFVIDKFPISRPNLTFSTLTVSNMSPEDSSIYLCSVEVNRPQETQYFGPGTRLLVL.

This clone was observed a few times. V usage is TRBV7-9 and J usage is TRBJ1-2; D call uncertain. Trimming cost V 2 bases and J 3 bases, with 7 bases left between them. Germline assignment: CDR1 SEHNR and CDR2 FQNEAQ (reference sequence). CDR3 length equals 13 residues. CDR3 sequence reads: CASSLYRDYGYTF. The CDR3 DNA sequence: TGTGCCAGCAGCTTATATCGCGACTATGGCTACACCTTC. Complete variable domain (other parts from reference TRBV7-9 and TRBJ1-2): DTGVSQNPRHKITKRGQNVTFRCDPISEHNRLYWYRQTLGQGPEFLTYFQNEAQLEKSRLLSDRFSAERPKGSFSTLEIQRTEQGDSAMYLCASSLYRDYGYTFGSGTRLTVV.

This rearrangement joins TRBV5-1 to TRBJ1-2; D perhaps matches TRBD1 (6 bases). Trimming cost V 1 base and J 2 bases, with 9 bases left between them. Germline V CDR1 and CDR2: SGHRS, YFSETQ. The CDR3 consists of 14 residues. DNA of the CDR3: TGCGCCAGCAGCTTGAATGGACAGAACTATGGCTACACCTTC. It is translated as CASSLNGQNYGYTF.

V gene TRBV27 combines with J gene TRBJ2-7, with D perhaps matching TRBD2 (6 bases). Germline CDR1 is MNHEY and CDR2 is SMNVEV (reference sequence). The CDR3 loop spans 14 amino acids. Trimming left V 6 bases short and J 6 bases short, with 18 bases between. The CDR3 nucleotides are TGTGCCAGCAGCCAATTCGGGAGAATGGTCGAGCAGTACTTC. Encoded protein: CASSQFGRMVEQYF.

The CDR3 DNA follows: TGTGCCAGCAGTCCGAACGACGACAGGGATCAGTTCTTC. Translated: CASSPNDDRDQFF. V is TRBV6-5 and J is TRBJ2-1; TRBD1 matches at 7 bases. The CDR3 has 13 residues. V lost 5 bases, J lost 13 bases, and 11 bases stayed unmatched. Germline values: CDR1 MNHEY, CDR2 SVGAGI.

This clone showed up just once. The rearrangement uses TRBV28 and TRBJ1-2; D might be TRBD1 (5 bases). V was trimmed by 5 bases and J by 8 bases, leaving 12 bases between them. Germline assignment: CDR1 MDHEN and CDR2 SYDVKM. The CDR3 length is 12 residues. The CDR3 loop reads CASSLGLQGYTF. CDR3 nucleotide sequence: TGTGCCAGCAGTCTGGGACTGCAGGGCTACACCTTC.

The gene calls are TRBV27 and TRBJ2-1; TRBD1 agrees at 7 bases. With 7 bases clipped from V and 2 bases from J, the junction kept 11 bases outside the gene matches. Germline lookup yields CDR1 MNHEY and CDR2 SMNVEV (reference sequence). This CDR3 is 16 amino acids long. CDR3 nucleotides: TGTGCCAGCATTGGGCCAGGGACAGAAACCTACAATGAGCAGTTCTTC. Residues: CASIGPGTETYNEQFF.

The gene calls are TRBV9 and TRBJ2-7; the match to TRBD2 covers 11 bases. Germline loops: CDR1 SGDLS, CDR2 YYNGEE. CDR3 length equals 17 residues. J gave up 2 bases and V 2 bases, and 9 bases lay outside the gene matches. The CDR3 here is CASSVQGGTSGAYEQYF. In DNA form, the CDR3 reads TGTGCCAGCAGCGTCCAGGGTGGGACTAGCGGAGCCTACGAGCAGTACTTC. The full variable domain, with the rest looked up from reference TRBV9 and TRBJ2-7, is DSGVTQTPKHLITATGQRVTLRCSPRSGDLSVYWYQQSLDQGLQFLIQYYNGEERAKGNILERFSAQQFPDLHSELNLSSLELGDSALYFCASSVQGGTSGAYEQYFGPGTRLTVT.

The chain has TRBV28 and TRBJ1-2, with 9 positions matching TRBD1. Per germline, CDR1 MDHEN and CDR2 SYDVKM. Trimming at V came to 6 bases and at J to 5 bases, leaving 7 bases not matched to a gene. The length of the CDR3 is 14 residues. CDR3 residues: CASSTTGTGYGYTF. The CDR3 coding sequence is TGTGCCAGCAGCACGACCGGGACAGGGTATGGCTACACCTTC.

V usage is TRBV18 and J usage is TRBJ1-1; TRBD1 might be the D (5 bases). The germline gives CDR1 KGHSH, CDR2 LQKENI. V was pared by 8 bases and J by 1 base, with 8 bases between. The CDR3 has 12 amino acids. CDR3 in DNA: TGTGCCAGCGGCGGGGGGAACACTGAAGCTTTCTTT. Protein product: CASGGGNTEAFF.

This chain links TRBV11-1 with TRBJ2-7; a weak D match, TRBD2 (6 bases). The V and J ends lost 0 bases and 3 bases respectively, with 12 bases between them. Germline V gene data show CDR1 as SGHAT and CDR2 as FQDESV (reference sequence). The CDR3 is made up of 15 amino acids. The CDR3 is CASSLAPGASYEQYF. DNA of the CDR3: TGTGCCAGCAGCTTAGCGCCGGGAGCCAGCTACGAGCAGTACTTC.

A single count supports this clone. J is TRBJ2-7 and V is TRBV30; D is perhaps TRBD2 (5 bases). CDR1 is GTSNPN, CDR2 SVGIG, per germline (reference sequence). The CDR3 has 12 amino acids. V was clipped by 0 bases and J by 3 bases, with 6 bases between them. The CDR3 protein is CAWSVRGYEQYF. The CDR3 nucleotides are TGTGCCTGGAGTGTACGGGGCTACGAGCAGTACTTC. The full variable domain, completed using reference TRBV30 and TRBJ2-7, is SQTIHQWPATLVQPVGSPLSLECTVEGTSNPNLYWYRQAAGRGLQLLFYSVGIGQISSEVPQNLSASRPQDRQFILSSKKLLLSDSGFYLCAWSVRGYEQYFGPGTRLTVT.

The chain uses TRBV7-2 and TRBJ1-2; no definite D call. The V end lost 8 bases, the J end lost 0 bases, and 10 bases lay between the germline ends. This CDR3 has 13 amino acids. Germline V gene lookup returns CDR1 SGHTA and CDR2 FQGNSA. The CDR3 nucleotides are TGTGCCAGCGAAACACTAGCTAACTATGGCTACACCTTC. This encodes CASETLANYGYTF.

This chain links TRBV27 with TRBJ2-1; the D gene is possibly TRBD2 (6 bases). The CDR3 has 16 residues. Trimming removed 5 bases from V and 0 bases from J, with 14 bases in between. Germline V gene lookup returns CDR1 MNHEY and CDR2 SMNVEV (reference sequence). The CDR3 nucleotides read TGTGCCAGCAGTGGGGACTGGGGAAGCTCCTACAATGAGCAGTTCTTC. Amino acid sequence: CASSGDWGSSYNEQFF.